The next 20 T cell receptor beta chains were all read from a single sample in a study of T cells after posttransplantation cyclophosphamide. Controls had myeloablative marrow grafts with methotrexate and calcineurin inhibitor, sampled at 1 year. Clones were read by immunoSEQ multiplex PCR, and TCRdb kept only the in-frame ones, dropping some. The sample carries 20,000 to 25,000 clones, roughly nine tenths recorded once. This sample comprised PBMCs, obtained just over 350 days after allogeneic stem cell transplant with calcineurin inhibitor and methotrexate. Receptors were obtained from a female patient between 30 and 40 years old who received an allogeneic stem cell transplant from an unrelated donor, was CMV-positive, and had acute and chronic GVHD. Some of these T cells may belong to the graft donor.

The chain uses TRBV19 and TRBJ2-2; D ambiguous. The ends were cut back, 5 bases at V and 7 bases at J, with 11 bases in the middle. The CDR3 totals 13 residues. Germline V gives CDR1 LNHDA, CDR2 SQIVND (reference sequence). The CDR3 nucleotides read TGTGCCAGTAGTGTCGTGAGCATCGGGGAGCTGTTTTTT. This sequence encodes CASSVVSIGELFF.

The chain couples TRBV27 to TRBJ2-5; 10 bases are shared with TRBD2. The CDR3 totals 16 residues. Germline lookup yields CDR1 MNHEY and CDR2 SMNVEV (reference sequence). J was trimmed by 5 bases and V by 3 bases; bases with no gene match: 9. The CDR3 DNA reads as TGTGCCAGCAGTTTTCTTGGGACTAGCGAAGGGGAGACCCAGTACTTC. As protein: CASSFLGTSEGETQYF.

This rearrangement joins TRBV10-1 to TRBJ2-3; no reliable D call. The V gene's germline CDR1 is WNHNN and CDR2 SYGVQD (reference sequence). The V end lost 11 bases, the J end lost 6 bases, and 6 bases lay between the germline ends. The CDR3 totals 9 residues. The CDR3 is CAFRDTQYF. The CDR3 DNA reads TGCGCCTTTCGGGATACGCAGTATTTT.

The rearrangement uses TRBV27 and TRBJ2-2, with 8 bases that match TRBD1. The germline V gene has CDR1 MNHEY and CDR2 SMNVEV (reference sequence). V lost 5 bases, J lost 6 bases, and 8 bases stayed unmatched. CDR3 length: 15 amino acids. As DNA, the CDR3 is TGTGCCAGCAGTCCCGATGACAGGGGCCCCGGGGAGCTGTTTTTT. As protein: CASSPDDRGPGELFF.

This clone is a singleton in its sample. V gene TRBV19 combines with J gene TRBJ2-1, with TRBD2 matching 10 bases. Germline values: CDR1 LNHDA, CDR2 SQIVND (reference sequence). CDR3 length equals 18 residues. Unmatched junction bases numbered 19, after V lost 7 bases and J lost 7 bases. The CDR3 nucleotides read TGTGCCAGTACCCACCTCGGGGAAGCGGGAGGGTACCTTAATGAGCAGTTCTTC. This sequence encodes CASTHLGEAGGYLNEQFF.

The chain is built from TRBV10-3 and TRBJ2-2; D is undetermined. Germline-derived CDR1 and CDR2 are ENHRY and SYGVKD. This CDR3 is 13 amino acids long. V was clipped by 7 bases and J by 5 bases, with 11 bases between them. The CDR3 bases are TGTGCCATCAATACGGGTGGAACCGGGGAGCTGTTTTTT. It specifies CAINTGGTGELFF.

The chain links TRBV27 to TRBJ1-5, with 10 bases fitting TRBD1. The CDR3 spans 15 residues. Unmatched junction bases numbered 10, after V lost 5 bases and J lost 9 bases. Germline CDR1 MNHEY, CDR2 SMNVEV (reference sequence). CDR3 residues: CASSTGRDRGLPQHF. CDR3 coding DNA: TGTGCCAGCAGTACGGGACGAGACAGGGGGCTGCCCCAGCATTTT.

The CDR3 coding sequence is TGCAGCGTTGAAGGCGGACTAGACGCCTACAATGAGCAGTTCTTC. Translated: CSVEGGLDAYNEQFF. This chain connects TRBV29-1 to TRBJ2-1; 7 bases are shared with TRBD2. The CDR3 has 15 residues. Germline V CDR1 and CDR2: SQVTM, ANQGSEA. V lost 1 base to trimming and J lost 2 bases; unmatched junction nucleotides: 5.

This sequence joins TRBV5-6 and TRBJ2-1; 9 nucleotides match TRBD1. The CDR3 is 14 residues long. Germline V lookup: CDR1 SGHDT, CDR2 YYEEEE. The V gene end was trimmed by 3 bases and the J gene end by 10 bases; junction bases not matched to a gene: 8. In DNA form, the CDR3 reads TGTGCCAGCAGCTCTCGGACAGGGGTGAGGGAGCAGTTCTTC. It specifies CASSSRTGVREQFF.

The rearrangement uses TRBV19 and TRBJ2-1; 13 bases fit TRBD2. Per germline, CDR1 LNHDA and CDR2 SQIVND (reference sequence). There are 16 residues in the CDR3. V trimming: 7 bases; J trimming: 7 bases; junction bases outside the gene matches: 10. CDR3 nucleotide sequence: TGTGCCAGTACCTCAATGGGGACTAGCGGGGCGAATGAGCAGTTCTTC. Its translation is CASTSMGTSGANEQFF.

The gene calls are TRBV4-1 and TRBJ2-1; TRBD2 agrees at 14 bases. The CDR3 covers 16 residues. V trimming: 4 bases; J trimming: 6 bases; junction bases outside the gene matches: 5. Looked up from germline, CDR1 is MGHRA and CDR2 is YSYEKL. CDR3 protein: CASSLGLAGVGNEQFF. CDR3 nucleotides: TGCGCCAGCAGCCTGGGACTAGCGGGAGTTGGCAATGAGCAGTTCTTC.

This chain joins TRBV10-3 and TRBJ2-7; D is perhaps TRBD2 (5 bases). Germline CDR1 reads ENHRY; CDR2 reads SYGVKD. V gave up 10 bases and J gave up 0 bases, with 10 bases separating them. The CDR3 spans 12 residues. CDR3 in amino acids: CATTSYSYEQYF. As DNA, the CDR3 is TGTGCCACCACTAGTTACTCCTACGAGCAGTACTTC.

This clone was observed a handful of times. The chain employs TRBV28 and TRBJ2-7; 11 nucleotides match TRBD1. Germline CDR1 MDHEN, CDR2 SYDVKM. The length of the CDR3 is 15 residues. The V segment lost 5 bases and the J segment 6 bases; nucleotides outside the gene matches: 9. The CDR3 sequence is CASSGVDRGLVEQYF. The CDR3 DNA sequence: TGTGCCAGCAGTGGGGTGGACAGGGGGCTCGTCGAGCAGTACTTC.

This chain uses TRBV25-1 with TRBJ2-7; TRBD2 matches at 7 bases. CDR3 length: 14 amino acids. J gave up 2 bases and V 8 bases, and 9 bases lay outside the gene matches. CDR1 and CDR2 (germline): MGHDK, SYGVNS. This chain's CDR3 is CASGGGAGAYEQYF. CDR3 DNA sequence: TGTGCCAGCGGCGGGGGAGCCGGCGCCTACGAGCAGTACTTC.

The V gene is TRBV5-4, the J gene TRBJ2-3, with D possibly matching TRBD2 (6 bases). The CDR3 is made up of 16 amino acids. Germline CDR1 reads SGHNT; CDR2 reads YYREEE (reference sequence). V gave up 0 bases and J gave up 0 bases, with 11 bases separating them. The CDR3 sequence is CASSLGVSGSTDTQYF. CDR3 coding DNA: TGTGCCAGCAGCTTGGGGGTTAGCGGAAGCACAGATACGCAGTATTTT.

J is TRBJ2-7 and V is TRBV27; unclear D gene. Trimming removed 5 bases from V and 2 bases from J, with 10 bases in between. The CDR3 has 13 amino acids. In germline, CDR1 is MNHEY, CDR2 SMNVEV (reference sequence). The CDR3 is CASSHTPAYEQYF. The CDR3, as DNA: TGTGCCAGCAGTCATACACCAGCCTACGAGCAGTACTTC.

The V and J genes are TRBV9 and TRBJ2-2; 7 bases align to TRBD1. The V gene end was trimmed by 5 bases and the J gene end by 2 bases; junction bases not matched to a gene: 3. CDR1 is SGDLS and CDR2 is YYNGEE in the germline V gene. This CDR3 region has 14 residues. The CDR3 DNA is TGTGCCAGCAGTCGGGACAGCAACACCGGGGAGCTGTTTTTT. This translates into CASSRDSNTGELFF.

J is TRBJ1-4 and V is TRBV5-6; D may be TRBD1 (5 bases). There are 15 residues in the CDR3. Trimming took 4 bases from V and 5 from J, leaving 15 bases between them. CDR1 is SGHDT, CDR2 YYEEEE, per germline. CDR3 nucleotides: TGTGCCAGCAGCCCAGGACACCTGGGAAATGAAAAACTGTTTTTT. It specifies CASSPGHLGNEKLFF.

The CDR3 sequence is CASSASGSSYEQYF. In DNA form, the CDR3 reads TGTGCCAGCAGCGCTAGCGGTAGCTCCTACGAGCAGTACTTC. The gene calls are TRBV13 and TRBJ2-5; 7 bases map to TRBD2. The J call may be in error: the DNA end matches TRBJ2-7 better. This CDR3 has 14 residues. Germline V gene data show CDR1 as PRHDT and CDR2 as FYEKMQ (reference sequence).

The chain links TRBV7-2 to TRBJ2-3; TRBD2 is a possible D gene (6 bases). The CDR3 runs to 16 residues. V shed 1 base and J shed 5 bases, with 16 bases lying between them. Germline V gene data show CDR1 as SGHTA and CDR2 as FQGNSA. The CDR3, as DNA: TGTGCCAGCAGCTTAGAAATAGCGGAGGTCGGAGATACGCAGTATTTT. Amino acid sequence: CASSLEIAEVGDTQYF.